The clone carrying this T cell receptor beta chain occurred many times. Its antigen remains unidentified. This specimen belongs to a study of T-cell memory formation after mild COVID-19. At the level of the study: Clustering of TCRs was largely donor specific. Overall study results and limits: Clones that got smaller from day 15 to 85 had even CD4/CD8, while clones growing later tipped toward CD4+. Some responding clones appeared in pre-infection memory, suggesting cross-reactive memory joined.

J lost 9 bases, V lost 2 bases, and 2 bases had no gene match. Germline V gene data show CDR1 as SGHRS and CDR2 as YFSETQ. CDR3 length: 14 amino acids. The TCR alpha and TCR beta cDNA libraries, bearing sample barcodes and UMIs, were generated by 5'RACE using constant-segment primers. One entry per CDR3 protein results from TCRdb running MiXCR on the 5' RACE reads. The table shows around 390,000 distinct CDR3 sequences, with about a sixth occurring only once. This receptor was obtained from a man between 18 and 29 years old who had mild COVID-19 (a few samples of this study predate the infection). Cell type and time point are not known. The sample consisted of PBMCs or a T cell subset sorted from them (not recorded which). The chain combines TRBV5-1 with TRBJ2-1; 13 bases fit TRBD2. The CDR3: CASSLLAGGFEQFF. CDR3 coding DNA: TGCGCCAGCAGCTTACTAGCGGGGGGGTTTGAGCAGTTCTTC. The whole variable domain, filled in from reference TRBV5-1 and TRBJ2-1, reads KAGVTQTPRYLIKTRGQQVTLSCSPISGHRSVSWYQQTPGQGLQFLFEYFSETQRNKGNFPGRFSGRQFSNSRSEMNVSTLELGDSALYLCASSLLAGGFEQFFGPGTRLTVL.